The next 21 T cell receptor beta chains were all read from a single sample in a study of blood T cell repertoires in COVID-19. Only in-frame clones appear in the TCRdb table, and some are missing; sequencing was by immunoSEQ multiplex PCR. The sample consists of over 200,000 clones, approximately 91% of them appearing once. Sequencing input: peripheral blood. The receptors here all came from a woman between 40 and 55 years old with acute or convalescent COVID-19.

This sequence joins TRBV29-1 and TRBJ2-1, with a tentative D call TRBD1 (6 bases). Germline V gives CDR1 SQVTM, CDR2 ANQGSEA. The CDR3 totals 13 residues. Trimming pared 7 bases from V and 5 bases from J, leaving 15 bases between. The CDR3 nucleotides read TGCAGCGCCAGGGGACAACAGAACAATGAGCAGTTCTTC. Protein product: CSARGQQNNEQFF.

The rearrangement joins TRBV6-2 or TRBV6-3 to TRBJ1-1; a possible D gene is TRBD1 (5 bases). Between the trimmed V and J ends, which lost 2 bases and 3 bases, there was a span of 7 bases. This CDR3 spans 13 amino acids. The V gene's germline CDR1 is MNHEY and CDR2 SVGEGT. CDR3 DNA: TGTGCCAGCAGTTACCGGGGGTACACTGAAGCTTTCTTT. This sequence encodes CASSYRGYTEAFF.

V gene TRBV6-2 or TRBV6-3 combines with J gene TRBJ1-1, with 10 bases fitting TRBD1. From germline, CDR1 is MNHEY and CDR2 SVGEGT. This CDR3 has 15 amino acids. With 0 bases clipped from V and 7 bases from J, the junction kept 5 bases outside the gene matches. The CDR3 DNA follows: TGTGCCAGCAGTTACTCGCCGACAGGGGGCGGTGAAGCTTTCTTT. It translates to CASSYSPTGGGEAFF.

The chain couples TRBV10-1 to TRBJ1-2; 7 bases are a match to TRBD1. Germline trimming cut 2 bases from V and 5 bases from J; bases unmatched to any gene: 8. Per germline, CDR1 WNHNN and CDR2 SYGVQD (reference sequence). The CDR3 covers 15 residues. In nucleotides, the CDR3 is TGCGCCAGCAGTGAGACCAGGGACAGCTTATATGGCTACACCTTC. Residues: CASSETRDSLYGYTF.

In DNA form, the CDR3 reads TGTGCCAGTAGTCTATACCCTAATTCACCCCTCCACTTT. Protein product: CASSLYPNSPLHF. The V call is TRBV19, the J call TRBJ1-6; D not certain. V lost 5 bases, J lost 6 bases, and 8 bases lay in between. The CDR3 has 13 residues. Germline V lookup: CDR1 LNHDA, CDR2 SQIVND (reference sequence).

The V and J genes are TRBV10-1 and TRBJ1-1, with unresolved D. The V end was cut by 4 bases, the J end by 1 base, with 7 bases between. The CDR3 length is 13 residues. In germline, CDR1 is WNHNN, CDR2 SYGVQD (reference sequence). The CDR3 region has the DNA TGCGCCAGCAGTGTGCGGCAGAACACTGAAGCTTTCTTT. Protein: CASSVRQNTEAFF.

The table lists this clone with a count of one. The chain recombines TRBV2 with TRBJ2-3; D is perhaps TRBD2 (6 bases). CDR3 length: 13 amino acids. In germline, CDR1 is SNHLY, CDR2 FYNNEI. Trimming left V 6 bases short and J 4 bases short, with 11 bases between. The CDR3 is CASRDLASDTQYF. Written as DNA, the CDR3 is TGTGCCAGCAGAGACCTAGCGTCAGATACGCAGTATTTT.

The gene calls are TRBV4-2 and TRBJ1-2; the match to TRBD1 covers 8 bases. Unmatched junction bases numbered 7, after V lost 0 bases and J lost 4 bases. CDR1 LGHNA and CDR2 YNFKEQ come from the germline V gene. The CDR3 covers 16 residues. As DNA, the CDR3 is TGTGCCAGCAGCCAAGAAGGCAGGGGGCCGAGCTATGGCTACACCTTC. Translated: CASSQEGRGPSYGYTF.

This clone occurred once. Other DNA sequences of this sample code for an identical CDR3. DNA for the CDR3: TGTGCCAGCAGTTTCGTGGGAAACACCATATATTTT. Amino acids: CASSFVGNTIYF. The chain combines TRBV12-3 or TRBV12-4 with TRBJ1-3; D gene ambiguous. This CDR3 has 12 residues. Trimming took 3 bases from V and 4 from J, leaving 4 bases between them.

The chain has TRBV10-1 and TRBJ1-6; 8 bases are shared with TRBD1. CDR1 is WNHNN, CDR2 SYGVQD, per germline (reference sequence). Trimming cost V 2 bases and J 10 bases; bases outside gene matches: 4. CDR3 length: 14 residues. CDR3 sequence: CASSEGQGLSPLHF. The CDR3 DNA reads as TGCGCCAGCAGTGAGGGACAGGGCTTATCACCCCTCCACTTT.

This clone was detected only a few times. The CDR3 DNA reads as TGTGCCAGCAGCTTAGGGAGCGGGGTCGGCTACAATGAGCAGTTCTTC. It is translated as CASSLGSGVGYNEQFF. V is TRBV7-6 and J is TRBJ2-1; 7 bases fit TRBD2. The CDR3 length is 16 residues. Trimming at V came to 1 base and at J to 3 bases, leaving 6 bases not matched to a gene. Germline assignment: CDR1 SGHVS and CDR2 FNYEAQ. Full variable domain (remainder filled in from reference TRBV7-6 and TRBJ2-1): GAGVSQSPRYKVTKRGQDVALRCDPISGHVSLYWYRQALGQGPEFLTYFNYEAQQDKSGLPNDRFSAERPEGSISTLTIQRTEQRDSAMYRCASSLGSGVGYNEQFFGPGTRLTVL.

The chain has TRBV15 and TRBJ2-5; D is perhaps TRBD2 (6 bases). CDR1 LNHNV and CDR2 YYDKDF come from the germline V gene (reference sequence). The length of the CDR3 is 18 residues. V was cut by 3 bases and J by 0 bases, with 20 bases left in between. The CDR3 DNA sequence: TGTGCCACCAGCAGGGAGGCCTTCGGGCGGGGCCACCAAGAGACCCAGTACTTC. Translation gives CATSREAFGRGHQETQYF.

Here the CDR3 reads CASEGRLNTEAFF. CDR3 sequence (DNA): TGTGCCAGTGAGGGCAGATTGAACACTGAAGCTTTCTTT. The chain has TRBV19 and TRBJ1-1; D remains unclear. Per the germline V gene, CDR1 is LNHDA and CDR2 is SQIVND (reference sequence). This CDR3 region has 13 residues. The V end was cut by 8 bases, the J end by 0 bases, with 10 bases between.

The chain is built from TRBV18 and TRBJ2-1; the D gene is possibly TRBD2 (6 bases). The CDR3 has 12 amino acids. Trimming stripped 4 bases from V and 12 bases from J, with 13 bases between. The germline V gene encodes CDR1 KGHSH and CDR2 LQKENI. In nucleotides, the CDR3 is TGTGCCAGCTCACTCGGGCGGGAAGGGCAGTTCTTC. It codes for CASSLGREGQFF.

The rearrangement links TRBV4-1 to TRBJ2-7; 9 bases fit TRBD2. In germline, CDR1 is MGHRA, CDR2 YSYEKL. This CDR3 is 15 amino acids long. Trimming took 2 bases from V and 1 from J; bases not matched to a gene: 3. The CDR3 reads CASSQLAGQSYEQYV. The CDR3 DNA is TGCGCCAGCAGCCAACTAGCGGGGCAGTCCTACGAGCAGTACGTC.

The genes are TRBV6-1 and TRBJ2-1; D possibly corresponds to TRBD2 (5 bases). Trimming stripped 2 bases from V and 7 bases from J, with 6 bases between. Germline loops: CDR1 MNHNS, CDR2 SASEGT. The CDR3 runs 12 residues. The DNA of the CDR3 is TGTGCCAGCAGTGAACCGGGGAATGAGCAGTTCTTC. Translation: CASSEPGNEQFF.

This clone was seen only once. CDR3 DNA sequence: TGTGCCAGCAGCCACAGGGACTATGGCTACACCTTC. Translating gives CASSHRDYGYTF. The rearrangement uses TRBV2 and TRBJ1-2, with D possibly TRBD1 on 6 matching bases. The germline gives CDR1 SNHLY, CDR2 FYNNEI. The CDR3 loop spans 12 amino acids. The ends were cut back, 6 bases at V and 3 bases at J, with 8 bases in the middle.

This rearrangement joins TRBV28 to TRBJ1-5, with D uncertain. V was cut by 3 bases and J by 6 bases, with 15 bases left in between. Per the germline V gene, CDR1 is MDHEN and CDR2 is SYDVKM. The length of the CDR3 is 15 residues. CDR3 nucleotide sequence: TGTGCCAGCAGTTTGGGCAGGCCGGTAGGTCAGCCCCAGCATTTT. Protein sequence: CASSLGRPVGQPQHF.

The chain is built from TRBV7-2 and TRBJ2-1; 11 bases agree with TRBD2. The CDR3 has 16 amino acids. V dropped 5 bases and J dropped 4; count of bases not matched to a gene: 7. Germline loops: CDR1 SGHTA, CDR2 FQGNSA. The CDR3 nucleotides are TGTGCCAGCAGCCTAACTAGCGGGGGCCTTTACAATGAGCAGTTCTTC. Translated, it gives CASSLTSGGLYNEQFF.

This clone was observed a single time. The J gene is TRBJ2-7, the V gene TRBV6-6; D may be TRBD1 (6 bases). The CDR3 runs to 13 residues. V lost 5 bases, J lost 4 bases, and 12 bases lay in between. Per germline, CDR1 MNHNY and CDR2 SVGAGI (reference sequence). The CDR3 region is CASSTGTFYEQYV. CDR3 coding DNA: TGTGCCAGCAGTACCGGGACATTTTACGAGCAGTACGTC.

This sequence joins TRBV19 and TRBJ1-2; TRBD1 matches 11 bases. The germline V gene encodes CDR1 LNHDA and CDR2 SQIVND (reference sequence). J gave up 4 bases and V 5 bases, and 12 bases lay outside the gene matches. CDR3 length: 17 residues. The DNA for the CDR3 is TGTGCCAGTAGTCCCCGGGACAGGGGGGAGTCTAGCTATGGCTACACCTTC. Translating it yields CASSPRDRGESSYGYTF.